This T cell receptor beta chain was documented in a study of cytomegalovirus exposure and HLA in healthy donors (dated by TCRdb to about 2017). About the investigation overall: According to a later analysis, the 100 to 150 validation repertoires were produced on the same platform as the 600 to 850 repertoires of the first cohort. The study aimed to test whether signatures of past pathogen exposure could be identified by cataloging public T cell receptors. Besides the first cohort of 500 to 700 subjects, a separate validation cohort made up of 120 or so different subjects was used. High-throughput TCR immunosequencing, statistical association of individual TCRs with disease status, and machine learning were combined to predict cytomegalovirus infection status.

Relative to germline, V is missing 7 bases and J is missing 5 bases, with 10 bases of the junction outside any gene match. The CDR3 runs 15 residues from the cysteine to the phenylalanine. Only the CDR3 portion is preserved as DNA: 45 bases, with reading frame beginning at the first base. The CDR1 and CDR2 encoded by the germline V gene are MNHEY and SVGAGI. Study-level results and caveats: Across donors, most TCR sequences were observed very rarely, whereas some public TCRs were present in many individuals. The study listed 150 to 200 TCR beta chains as associated with cytomegalovirus. A few of the identified cytomegalovirus-associated TCR beta chains were confirmed in vitro to be specific for cytomegalovirus antigens. A later analysis had no HLA typing for the validation cohort, so co-occurrence there was scored across all 130 or so repertoires. A later analysis found that TCRs clustered in the first cohort also tended to co-occur in the 95 to 150 validation repertoires, with approximately 95% of cluster scores above 0. The authors suggested that the approach could potentially be generalized to other disease states and immunological phenotypes. Cytomegalovirus status was reported to be diagnosed by the classifier with high specificity and sensitivity in both the original and validation cohorts.

The donors belonged to the validation cohort of over a hundred subjects, which was separate from the roughly 680-subject first cohort. A word on this clone: The target of this receptor is not known. Within one base of it there is no much larger clone, and no base qualities were kept.

Libraries were made using the immunoSEQ multiplex PCR assay. Per the authors' processing: A statistical classification framework was built for diagnosing cytomegalovirus status from the catalog of TCR beta chain sequences. Drawn from immuneACCESS, this table holds only the in-frame rearrangements with V and J called that TCRdb kept. Clones are partly lost; checked studies trace under half to an unresolved V gene and leave the rest unexplained. V and J calls and clone size are as listed in that table; D and trimming were resolved from the DNA. The sample table holds 200,000 to 300,000 clones, of which about nine tenths were seen once. Just over 3% of the sample belongs to the ten largest clones.

The chain uses TRBV6-5 and TRBJ2-3; 9 of the junction bases match TRBD2. The sequenced sample consisted of PBMCs. This TCR came from a woman aged 25-40 years in good health and CMV-seronegative. The CDR3 here reads CASTATREGVDTQYF. The nucleotide sequence is given as TGTGCCAGCACCGCCACGCGGGAGGGTGTAGATACGCAGTATTTT.